A single sample is the source of the 22 T cell receptor beta chains below, sequenced in a study of blood T cell repertoires in COVID-19. TCRdb keeps only in-frame clones here, not all; method: immunoSEQ multiplex PCR. The sample records over 200,000 clones, about 83% being singletons. Sequenced material: peripheral blood. The receptor source for this set is a man older than 75 with acute or convalescent COVID-19.

The DNA for the CDR3 is TGTGCCAGCAGGCAGGGTCAGGACCCCGGGTTAGAAAAACTGTTTTTT. Protein: CASRQGQDPGLEKLFF. This chain uses TRBV28 with TRBJ1-4; a weak D match, TRBD1 (5 bases). Trimming stripped 6 bases from V and 8 bases from J, with 22 bases between. The germline gives CDR1 MDHEN, CDR2 SYDVKM. This CDR3 has 16 residues. The full variable domain, completed using reference TRBV28 and TRBJ1-4, is DVKVTQSSRYLVKRTGEKVFLECVQDMDHENMFWYRQDPGLGLRLIYFSYDVKMKEKGDIPEGYSVSREKKERFSLILESASTNQTSMYLCASRQGQDPGLEKLFFGSGTQLSVL.

This clone was counted once. The CDR3 sequence: CASSPVNVANEQFF. The CDR3 DNA follows: TGTGCCAGCTCACCCGTGAACGTGGCCAATGAGCAGTTCTTC. This chain uses TRBV18 with TRBJ2-1; no clear D. The germline V gene encodes CDR1 KGHSH and CDR2 LQKENI. Trimming removed 3 bases at V and 6 bases at J, with 12 bases between. The CDR3 is made up of 14 amino acids. Drawing the rest from reference TRBV18 and TRBJ2-1, the complete variable domain is NAGVMQNPRHLVRRRGQEARLRCSPMKGHSHVYWYRQLPEEGLKFMVYLQKENIIDESGMPKERFSAEFPKEGPSILRIQQVVRGDSAAYFCASSPVNVANEQFFGPGTRLTVL.

The rearrangement links TRBV12-3 or TRBV12-4 to TRBJ2-7, with unresolved D. V lost 5 bases and J lost 5, with 10 bases in between. There are 12 residues in the CDR3. CDR3 sequence reads: CASSVGLHEQYF. The CDR3 coding sequence is TGTGCCAGCAGTGTTGGCCTTCACGAGCAGTACTTC.

This clone has only one observation. The CDR3 nucleotides are TGTGCCAGCAGCTTTAGCGGGCAGGGTAGAGAAAAACTGTTTTTT. Translating it yields CASSFSGQGREKLFF. The rearrangement joins TRBV7-8 to TRBJ1-4; the D gene is possibly TRBD1 (5 bases). V was trimmed by 3 bases and J by 8 bases, leaving 16 bases between them. The CDR3 spans 15 residues. CDR1 is SGHVS and CDR2 is FQNEAQ in the germline V gene.

V and J are TRBV6-5 and TRBJ1-2; D gene ambiguous. Trimming took 3 bases from V and 6 from J, leaving 14 bases between them. The germline V gene has CDR1 MNHEY and CDR2 SVGAGI. This CDR3 is built from 14 residues. The CDR3 nucleotides read TGTGCCAGCAGTTATACGTCGACGGCGGATGGCTACACCTTC. It yields the protein CASSYTSTADGYTF.

This clone showed up just once. The CDR3 coding sequence is TGTGCCAGCAGTTGGGGACAGAGGTTTGGAGCTTTCTTT. It translates to CASSWGQRFGAFF. V is TRBV6-5 and J is TRBJ1-1; 7 bases fit TRBD1. CDR1 and CDR2 from the germline V gene are MNHEY and SVGAGI. After removal of 4 bases from V and 10 bases from J, the junction contained 9 bases not matched to a gene. The CDR3 spans 13 residues.

This chain connects TRBV19 to TRBJ1-5; 12 bases are shared with TRBD1. Germline V CDR1 and CDR2: LNHDA, SQIVND (reference sequence). Unmatched junction bases numbered 5, after V lost 2 bases and J lost 0 bases. The CDR3 covers 18 residues. The CDR3 reads CASSIYRDRGPSNQPQHF. DNA for the CDR3: TGTGCCAGTAGTATATATCGGGACAGGGGGCCTAGCAATCAGCCCCAGCATTTT.

The chain is built from TRBV7-9 and TRBJ2-2; the match to TRBD1 covers 8 bases. The CDR3 contains 19 residues. Germline V lookup: CDR1 SEHNR, CDR2 FQNEAQ (reference sequence). J was trimmed by 2 bases and V by 3 bases; bases with no gene match: 14. CDR3 sequence: CASSFLQGGQGGNTGELFF. CDR3 in DNA: TGTGCCAGCAGCTTCTTACAGGGGGGCCAAGGCGGTAACACCGGGGAGCTGTTTTTT.

A single count supports this clone. The V gene is TRBV5-1, the J gene TRBJ2-1, with 8 bases identical to TRBD2. The germline CDR1 and CDR2 sequences are SGHRS and YFSETQ. The CDR3 is 18 residues long. V shed 2 bases, J shed 4 bases, and the junction held 14 bases outside the gene matches. The CDR3 coding sequence is TGCGCCAGCAGCTTAAACCCCGCCACTAGCGGTAAATACAATGAGCAGTTCTTC. It codes for CASSLNPATSGKYNEQFF.

The J gene is TRBJ1-2, the V gene TRBV19; possibly TRBD1 for D (5 bases). V lost 0 bases and J 3 bases, leaving 8 bases between the germline ends. The CDR3 sequence is 14 residues long. Germline V gene lookup returns CDR1 LNHDA and CDR2 SQIVND (reference sequence). CDR3 sequence reads: CASSIDRADYGYTF. DNA of the CDR3: TGTGCCAGTAGTATAGACAGGGCGGACTATGGCTACACCTTC.

This chain links TRBV20-1 with TRBJ2-5; possibly TRBD2 for D (7 bases). Germline V CDR1 and CDR2: DFQATT, SNEGSKA (reference sequence). With 3 bases removed from V and 9 bases from J, the gap between germline ends came to 14 bases. The CDR3 runs 12 residues. CDR3 bases: TGCAGTGCTAGTGACGGGGGGCCGGCCCAGTACTTC. Its protein is CSASDGGPAQYF.

This chain connects TRBV12-2 to TRBJ1-2. TRBV12-2 is a pseudogene segment. The CDR3 has 16 residues. CDR3 sequence reads: CASRLAYGGPVYGYTF. CDR3 coding DNA: TGTGCAAGTCGCTTAGCGTACGGGGGGCCCGTCTATGGCTACACCTTC.

This rearrangement joins TRBV3-1 (or the pseudogene TRBV3-2) to TRBJ2-1; perhaps TRBD2 as D (5 bases). The ends were cut back, 4 bases at V and 2 bases at J, with 15 bases in the middle. The germline CDR1 and CDR2 sequences are LGHDT and YNNKEL (reference sequence). The CDR3 covers 16 residues. CDR3 region: CASSPALERTYNEQFF. The CDR3 DNA reads as TGTGCCAGCAGCCCCGCCCTGGAGCGGACCTACAATGAGCAGTTCTTC.

The V call is TRBV5-4, the J call TRBJ1-1, with a weak D call TRBD1 (5 bases). Looked up from germline, CDR1 is SGHNT and CDR2 is YYREEE (reference sequence). The CDR3 sequence is 13 residues long. V lost 3 bases to trimming and J lost 7 bases, with 13 bases between them. CDR3 coding DNA: TGTGCCAGCAGCTCGCCTTGGGACTATGAAGCTTTCTTT. Amino acid sequence: CASSSPWDYEAFF.

This clone is a singleton in its sample. This rearrangement joins TRBV5-4 to TRBJ2-1; TRBD2 aligns across 12 bases. CDR3 length equals 16 residues. CDR1 is SGHNT and CDR2 is YYREEE in the germline V gene (reference sequence). The junction had 9 bases not matched to a gene; V was cut back by 4 bases and J by 7 bases. The CDR3 spells CASSPPGTSGLNEQFF. CDR3 in DNA: TGTGCCAGCAGCCCGCCGGGGACTAGCGGGCTGAATGAGCAGTTCTTC. Using reference TRBV5-4 and TRBJ2-1 for the parts outside the CDR3, the full variable domain is ETGVTQSPTHLIKTRGQQVTLRCSSQSGHNTVSWYQQALGQGPQFIFQYYREEENGRGNFPPRFSGLQFPNYSSELNVNALELDDSALYLCASSPPGTSGLNEQFFGPGTRLTVL.

The chain carries TRBV7-2 and TRBJ2-3; 9 bases fit TRBD1. From germline, CDR1 is SGHTA and CDR2 FQGNSA. The CDR3 extends over 16 amino acids. The V gene end was trimmed by 6 bases and the J gene end by 3 bases; junction bases not matched to a gene: 10. CDR3 nucleotides: TGTGCCAGCAGGAGACCGGGACAGGGTTTTACAGATACGCAGTATTTT. The encoded protein is CASRRPGQGFTDTQYF.

This clone has just one count. This chain uses TRBV2 with TRBJ2-5; 8 nucleotides match TRBD1. Germline trimming cut 4 bases from V and 2 bases from J; bases unmatched to any gene: 9. Germline V gene lookup returns CDR1 SNHLY and CDR2 FYNNEI. CDR3 length: 16 residues. The CDR3, as DNA: TGTGCCAGCAGTGTGCGGCAACAGGGGGGACAAGAGACCCAGTACTTC. It encodes CASSVRQQGGQETQYF.

V gene TRBV18 combines with J gene TRBJ2-7; no firm D call. In germline, CDR1 is KGHSH, CDR2 LQKENI. This CDR3 has 13 amino acids. V was pared by 3 bases and J by 3 bases, with 9 bases between. The CDR3 coding sequence is TGTGCCAGCTCACCCGCCAGTGTCTACGAGCAGTACTTC. Its protein product is CASSPASVYEQYF.

This clone was observed a few times. The chain combines TRBV28 with TRBJ2-7; TRBD1 aligns across 7 bases. The CDR3 is 14 residues long. Unmatched junction bases numbered 3, after V lost 4 bases and J lost 0 bases. CDR1 is MDHEN and CDR2 is SYDVKM in the germline V gene. CDR3 DNA: TGTGCCAGCAGTTCAGGGGGTAGCTCCTACGAGCAGTACTTC. It translates to CASSSGGSSYEQYF.

This chain links TRBV7-9 with TRBJ2-5, with D perhaps TRBD1 (6 bases). Germline-derived CDR1 and CDR2 are SEHNR and FQNEAQ (reference sequence). The CDR3 totals 14 residues. Trimming shortened V by 2 bases and J by 7 bases, and 14 bases separated the two germline ends. This CDR3 is CASSLWTDPGTQYF. The CDR3 DNA reads as TGTGCCAGCAGCTTATGGACAGATCCTGGGACCCAGTACTTC. Together with reference TRBV7-9 and TRBJ2-5, the CDR3 gives the full variable domain: DTGVSQNPRHKITKRGQNVTFRCDPISEHNRLYWYRQTLGQGPEFLTYFQNEAQLEKSRLLSDRFSAERPKGSFSTLEIQRTEQGDSAMYLCASSLWTDPGTQYFGPGTRLLVL.

The chain is built from TRBV9 and TRBJ1-1; 7 bases map to TRBD1. The CDR3 extends over 14 amino acids. Germline CDR1 reads SGDLS; CDR2 reads YYNGEE. Trimming took 4 bases from V and 4 from J; bases not matched to a gene: 7. The CDR3 coding sequence is TGTGCCAGCAGCTCTCGGACAGGCTTCACTGAAGCTTTCTTT. It is translated as CASSSRTGFTEAFF.

This chain links TRBV7-9 with TRBJ2-4, with D perhaps TRBD1 (5 bases). Germline CDR1 SEHNR, CDR2 FQNEAQ (reference sequence). The CDR3 has 13 residues. Between the trimmed V and J ends, which lost 5 bases and 9 bases, there was a span of 14 bases. The CDR3 nucleotides are TGTGCCAGCAGCGGGCAGGGCCACGGCATTCAGTACTTC. As protein: CASSGQGHGIQYF. Supplemented by reference TRBV7-9 and TRBJ2-4, the full variable domain reads DTGVSQNPRHKITKRGQNVTFRCDPISEHNRLYWYRQTLGQGPEFLTYFQNEAQLEKSRLLSDRFSAERPKGSFSTLEIQRTEQGDSAMYLCASSGQGHGIQYFGAGTRLSVL.